The clone carrying this T cell receptor (beta chain) was counted at least ten times. Its antigen remains unknown. Time point meaning: newly diagnosed GD, antithyroid drugs for less than 3 months. Preparation of the TCR library used RNA extracted from PBMCs. Arm-PCR of CDR3 regions with iRepertoire HTBI primers generated TCR beta libraries. Via MiXCR, TCRdb re-called the multiplex PCR reads, giving one row per CDR3 protein. The data contain hundreds of thousands of distinct CDR3 sequences, 15% to 18% of them singletons. This entry comes from a study of regulatory T cells in long-lasting Graves disease. Study-wide results and caveats: Persistent disease was characterized by preferential usage of TRBV28, TRBJ1-2 and TRBJ2-5.

The CDR3 length is 20 residues. Germline values: CDR1 SNHLY, CDR2 FYNNEI. With V trimmed by 1 base and J by 6 bases, 19 bases remained unmatched. This TCR was sampled from a female donor with Graves disease. The V and J genes are TRBV2 and TRBJ2-1; 9 nucleotides match TRBD2. This sample comprised peripheral blood mononuclear cells (PBMCs), obtained at new diagnosis, from a patient treated with antithyroid drugs. CDR3 protein: CASSEVAGVTMGAGANEQFF. In nucleotides, the CDR3 is TGTGCCAGCAGTGAAGTAGCGGGGGTGACAATGGGAGCGGGAGCCAATGAGCAGTTCTTC.